The clone carrying this T cell receptor beta chain was detected only a few times. Its antigen is as yet unknown. Using its own MiXCR run on the 5' RACE reads, TCRdb lists one record per CDR3 protein. Among approximately 150,000 distinct CDR3 sequences listed, 15% to 20% were seen once. These data originate in a study of T-cell memory formation after mild COVID-19. Overall study context: Largely donor-specific sequence clusters came from a couple of donors. Overall study results and limits: A second wave of clones peaked on day 37, and their SARS-CoV-2 specificity went unconfirmed. Clones contracting day 15 to 85 were balanced CD4/CD8; later expanders leaned CD4+. The study found contracting CD4+ clones mainly in CM and EM and contracting CD8+ clones in EMRA.

This receptor was taken from an adult woman who had mild COVID-19 (a few samples of this study predate the infection). Cell type and time point are not known. The sequencing input was PBMCs or a T cell subset sorted from them (not recorded which).

This chain's CDR3 is CSARDWGLADEQYF. In DNA form, the CDR3 reads TGCAGTGCTAGAGATTGGGGACTAGCGGACGAGCAGTACTTC. V is TRBV20-1 and J is TRBJ2-7; 11 bases align to TRBD2. The CDR3 runs to 14 residues. The ends lost 0 bases at V and 5 bases at J; junction bases unmatched: 3. Germline-derived CDR1 and CDR2 are DFQATT and SNEGSKA (reference sequence).